This T cell receptor (beta chain) derives from a study of T-cell memory formation after mild COVID-19. Study as a whole: Largely donor-specific TCR clusters were found.

A few counts support this clonotype. Constant-segment primers were used for 5'RACE, and the resulting TCR alpha and TCR beta cDNA libraries carried sample barcodes and UMIs. MiXCR was run by TCRdb on the 5' RACE reads, yielding one entry per CDR3 protein. In the table there are about 390,000 distinct CDR3 sequences, about a sixth of which are singletons. In germline, CDR1 is ENHRY, CDR2 SYGVKD. The CDR3 is 13 amino acids. Trimming removed 5 bases from V and 6 bases from J; junction bases left unmatched: 6. Sequenced: PBMCs or a T cell subset sorted from them (not recorded which). This TCR was recovered from a man younger than 35 who had mild COVID-19 (a few samples of this study predate the infection). Cell type and time point are not known. V and J are TRBV10-3 and TRBJ1-2, with 7 nucleotides matching TRBD1. Here the CDR3 DNA reads TGTGCCATCAGTCGACAGGGAGAGAATGGCTACACCTTC. This codes for CAISRQGENGYTF.